The TCR beta chain under discussion was sequenced for a study of chemoradiotherapy in HPV16-positive cancers. Study as a whole: Candidate HPV-specific clones and shared TCR motifs came from two HPV16-positive patients. General study results and limits: HPV-specific T cells were functionally defined from only a couple of HPV16-positive patients.

About this clone itself: Its antigen is unidentified.

Sequenced by immunoSEQ multiplex PCR; TCRdb stores in-frame clones only, minus some. The data hold about 68,000 clones, with approximately 91% observed a single time. Trimming took 4 bases from V and 5 from J; bases not matched to a gene: 9. This CDR3 has 15 amino acids. CDR1 and CDR2 from the germline V gene are SEHNR and FQNEAQ (reference sequence). Repertoires were sampled repeatedly during chemoradiotherapy. V and J are TRBV7-9 and TRBJ2-7, with 9 positions matching TRBD2. The sequencing here drew on blood, taken from a patient who underwent chemoradiotherapy. The TCR was taken from a human donor with HPV-associated anogenital cancer. CDR3 DNA sequence: TGTGCCAGCAGCTCGACCGGGACTAGCCTCCACGAGCAGTACTTC. Amino acids: CASSSTGTSLHEQYF.